A selection of T cell receptor beta chains follows, all from one sample in a study of CD8+ T cells in alopecia areata. Sequencing was performed with immunoSEQ multiplex PCR; in TCRdb, only in-frame clones are kept and a portion is missing. Of about 210,000 clones in the sample, less than 45% were seen once. The material sequenced was CD4+ T cells sorted from blood, taken at roughly week 30, from a patient treated with tofacitinib. These receptors were collected from a human donor with alopecia areata. CDR3s include the opening cysteine and the closing phenylalanine or tryptophan. Fields, in order: clone size, J gene, V gene, CDR3 protein. Clone size is not always given. Where it is, it says once, few, many or a class for expanded clones.

abundance: few; j_gene: TRBJ1-4; v_gene: TRBV30; CDR3aa: CAFRRKGEKLFF
abundance: -; j_gene: TRBJ1-2; v_gene: TRBV27; CDR3aa: CASSSGGGYTF
abundance: -; j_gene: TRBJ2-7; v_gene: TRBV9; CDR3aa: CASSVEARGYEQYF
abundance: -; j_gene: TRBJ2-7; v_gene: TRBV15; CDR3aa: CATSRGTMGYEQYF
abundance: -; j_gene: TRBJ2-1; v_gene: TRBV9; CDR3aa: CASSTSPGGFNEQFF
abundance: -; j_gene: TRBJ2-1; v_gene: TRBV2; CDR3aa: CASSRQSSYNEQFF
abundance: few; j_gene: TRBJ2-3; v_gene: TRBV7-9; CDR3aa: CASRQDPRDTQYF
abundance: -; j_gene: TRBJ1-1; v_gene: TRBV15; CDR3aa: CATSRKENTEAFF
abundance: -; j_gene: TRBJ2-7; v_gene: TRBV11-2; CDR3aa: CASSHTGVAAYEQYF
abundance: -; j_gene: TRBJ2-7; v_gene: TRBV7-9; CDR3aa: CASSSGQGARDEQYF